The 5 T cell receptor beta chains listed next were all sequenced from one sample in a study of cytomegalovirus exposure and HLA in healthy donors (dated by TCRdb to about 2017). Preparation of the library involved the immunoSEQ multiplex PCR assay. In TCRdb, the immuneACCESS table is reduced to in-frame sequences with V and J assigned. These tables do not hold every clone; where another copy was compared, an unresolved V gene accounts for under half, and the others remain unexplained. The sample contains about 160,000 clones, 75% to 90% of them found a single time. Together, the top ten hold around 2.4% of the sample. Sequencing used PBMCs. Every receptor here comes from a woman between 18 and 30 years old in good health and CMV-seronegative.

The V gene is TRBV9, the J gene TRBJ1-6; 7 bases are a match to TRBD1. This CDR3 contains 17 residues. V shed 0 bases and J 0 bases; nucleotides not matched to a gene: 3. Looked up from germline, CDR1 is SGDLS and CDR2 is YYNGEE. For the CDR3, the DNA is TGTGCCAGCAGCGTAGGCTGGGACAGCTCCTATAATTCACCCCTCCACTTT. Amino acid sequence: CASSVGWDSSYNSPLHF.

CDR3 nucleotide sequence: TGTGCCAGCCTAGAGGGTGGATCGAGGACTGAAGCTTTCTTT. Protein sequence: CASLEGGSRTEAFF. The chain has TRBV6-1 and TRBJ1-1, with D unresolved. Germline V gene data show CDR1 as MNHNS and CDR2 as SASEGT. The CDR3 has 14 residues. V lost 8 bases to trimming and J lost 5 bases, with 18 bases between them.

The V call is TRBV4-1, the J call TRBJ1-5, with 8 bases lining up with TRBD1. Germline V gives CDR1 MGHRA, CDR2 YSYEKL. The CDR3 totals 15 residues. The V and J ends lost 7 bases and 2 bases, in that order; junction bases with no gene match: 7. CDR3 in amino acids: CASTDSTGGNQPQHF. CDR3 sequence (DNA): TGCGCCAGCACAGACTCGACAGGGGGCAATCAGCCCCAGCATTTT.

J is TRBJ2-2 and V is TRBV6-5; TRBD2 agrees at 10 bases. The V gene end was trimmed by 6 bases and the J gene end by 4 bases; junction bases not matched to a gene: 2. In germline, CDR1 is MNHEY, CDR2 SVGAGI. The CDR3 consists of 14 residues. CDR3 sequence reads: CASRLAGPTGELFF. The DNA for the CDR3 is TGTGCCAGCAGACTAGCGGGACCCACCGGGGAGCTGTTTTTT.

V and J are TRBV9 and TRBJ2-1, with D perhaps matching TRBD1 (5 bases). The V gene lost 5 bases and the J gene lost 10 bases, with 22 bases spanning the gap. The CDR3 totals 15 residues. Per the germline V gene, CDR1 is SGDLS and CDR2 is YYNGEE. In DNA form, the CDR3 reads TGTGCCAGCAGTGCTATAGAAGCAGGGTCAGGGGAGCAGTTCTTC. This sequence encodes CASSAIEAGSGEQFF. Full variable domain (rest looked up from reference TRBV9 and TRBJ2-1): DSGVTQTPKHLITATGQRVTLRCSPRSGDLSVYWYQQSLDQGLQFLIQYYNGEERAKGNILERFSAQQFPDLHSELNLSSLELGDSALYFCASSAIEAGSGEQFFGPGTRLTVL.